Included here is one T cell receptor (beta chain) sequence, with context. This sample stems from a study of control samples from healthy donors and cancer patients. This CDR3 comprises 12 residues. V gave up 5 bases and J gave up 2 bases, with 6 bases separating them. The germline V gene encodes CDR1 MNHEY and CDR2 SVGEGT. Only in-frame clones appear in the TCRdb table, and some are missing; sequencing was by immunoSEQ multiplex PCR. The profile covers roughly 120,000 clones, with 88% appearing a single time and around 3.9% taken by the ten largest. The specimen sequenced was PBMCs. The J gene is TRBJ2-5, the V gene TRBV6-2 or TRBV6-3; D not certain. The TCR was taken from a woman in her sixties or seventies with lung cancer. The CDR3 bases are TGTGCCAGCAGTCCCTTACAAGAGACCCAGTACTTC. It codes for CASSPLQETQYF.